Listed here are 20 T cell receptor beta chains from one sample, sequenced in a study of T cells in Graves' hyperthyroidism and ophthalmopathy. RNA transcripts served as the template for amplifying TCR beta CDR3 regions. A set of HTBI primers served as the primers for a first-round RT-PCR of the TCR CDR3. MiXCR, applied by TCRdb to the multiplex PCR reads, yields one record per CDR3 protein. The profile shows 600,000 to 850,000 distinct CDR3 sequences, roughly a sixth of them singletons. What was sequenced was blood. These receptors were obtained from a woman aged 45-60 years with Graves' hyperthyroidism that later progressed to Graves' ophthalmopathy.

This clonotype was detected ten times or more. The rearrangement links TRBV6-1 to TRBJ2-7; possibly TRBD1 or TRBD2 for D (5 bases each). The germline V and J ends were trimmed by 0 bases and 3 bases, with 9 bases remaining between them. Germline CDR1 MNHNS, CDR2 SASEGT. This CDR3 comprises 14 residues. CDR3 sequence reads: CASSEAYGGYEQYF. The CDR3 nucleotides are TGTGCCAGCAGTGAAGCTTATGGGGGCTACGAGCAGTACTTC.

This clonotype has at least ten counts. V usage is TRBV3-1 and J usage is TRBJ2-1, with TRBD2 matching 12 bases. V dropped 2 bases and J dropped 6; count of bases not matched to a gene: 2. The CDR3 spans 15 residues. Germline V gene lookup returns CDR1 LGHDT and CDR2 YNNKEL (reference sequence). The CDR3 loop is CASSQPGLAGNEQFF. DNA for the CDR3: TGTGCCAGCAGCCAACCGGGACTAGCGGGCAATGAGCAGTTCTTC.

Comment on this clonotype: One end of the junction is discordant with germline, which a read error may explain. The CDR3 DNA sequence: TGTGCCAGCAGAACACGACATTCGGGGGGCGTAGATACACAGTATTTT. Translating gives CASRTRHSGGVDTQYF. The J gene is TRBJ2-3, the V gene TRBV6-1, with a weak D call TRBD2 (7 bases). The CDR3 covers 16 residues. The germline V gene encodes CDR1 MNHNS and CDR2 SASEGT.

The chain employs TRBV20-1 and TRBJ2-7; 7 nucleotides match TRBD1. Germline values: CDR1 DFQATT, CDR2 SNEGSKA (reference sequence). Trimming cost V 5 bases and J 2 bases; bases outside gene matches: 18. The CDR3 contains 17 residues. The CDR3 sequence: CSAAPIQGLSFAYEQYF. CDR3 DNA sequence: TGCAGTGCTGCCCCCATACAGGGGCTCTCCTTCGCCTACGAGCAGTACTTC.

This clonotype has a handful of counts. In DNA, the CDR3 is TGTGCCAGCAGCGCCCGGGCCGTTTGGGAGGGCTACACCTTC. Encoded protein: CASSARAVWEGYTF. The V gene is TRBV3-1, the J gene TRBJ1-2, with D unresolved. CDR3 length: 14 amino acids. The germline gives CDR1 LGHDT, CDR2 YNNKEL (reference sequence). Deletions cut 5 bases from V and 8 bases from J, with 18 bases between.

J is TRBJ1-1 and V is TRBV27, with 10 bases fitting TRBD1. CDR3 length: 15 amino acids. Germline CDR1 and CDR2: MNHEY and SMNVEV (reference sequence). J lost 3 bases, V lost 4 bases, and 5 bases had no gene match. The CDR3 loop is CASSSRDRGYTEAFF. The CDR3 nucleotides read TGTGCCAGCAGTTCGAGGGACAGGGGATACACTGAAGCTTTCTTT.

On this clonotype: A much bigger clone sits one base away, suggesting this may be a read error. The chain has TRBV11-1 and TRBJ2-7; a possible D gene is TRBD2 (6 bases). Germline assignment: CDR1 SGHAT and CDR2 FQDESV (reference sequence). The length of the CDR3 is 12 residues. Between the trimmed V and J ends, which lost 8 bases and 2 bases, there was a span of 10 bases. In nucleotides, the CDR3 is TGTGCCAGCGGCTGGGAGGCCTACGAGCAGTACTTC. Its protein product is CASGWEAYEQYF.

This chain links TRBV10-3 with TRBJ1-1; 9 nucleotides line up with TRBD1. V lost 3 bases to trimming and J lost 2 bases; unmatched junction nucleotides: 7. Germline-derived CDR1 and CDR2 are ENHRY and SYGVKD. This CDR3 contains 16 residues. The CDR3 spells CAISDSGGQGNTEAFF. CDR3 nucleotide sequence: TGTGCCATCAGTGATTCGGGGGGACAGGGCAACACTGAAGCTTTCTTT.

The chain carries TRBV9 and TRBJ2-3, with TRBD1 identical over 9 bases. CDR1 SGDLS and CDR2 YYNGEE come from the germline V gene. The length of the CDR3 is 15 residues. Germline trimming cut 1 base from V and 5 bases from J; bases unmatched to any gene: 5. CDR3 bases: TGTGCCAGCAGCGTAATCGGGACAGGGTTAGATACGCAGTATTTT. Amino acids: CASSVIGTGLDTQYF.

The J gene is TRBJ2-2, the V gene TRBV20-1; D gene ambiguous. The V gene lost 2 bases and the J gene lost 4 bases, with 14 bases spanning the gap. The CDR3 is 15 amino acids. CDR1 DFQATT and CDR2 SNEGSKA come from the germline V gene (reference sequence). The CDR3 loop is CSARHMVVGTGELFF. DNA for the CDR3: TGCAGTGCTAGACACATGGTTGTTGGCACCGGGGAGCTGTTTTTT.

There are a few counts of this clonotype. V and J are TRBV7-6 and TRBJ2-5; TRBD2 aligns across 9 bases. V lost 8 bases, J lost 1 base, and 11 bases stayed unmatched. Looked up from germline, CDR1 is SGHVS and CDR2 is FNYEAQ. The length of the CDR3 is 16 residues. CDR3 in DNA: TGTGCCAGCTCTGGGGGCGGGGGGGCCCCCCAAGAGACCCAGTACTTC. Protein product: CASSGGGGAPQETQYF.

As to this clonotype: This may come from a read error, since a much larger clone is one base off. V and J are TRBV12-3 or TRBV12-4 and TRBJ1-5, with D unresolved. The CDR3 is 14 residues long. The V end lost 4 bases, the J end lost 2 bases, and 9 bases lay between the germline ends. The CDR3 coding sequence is TGTGCCAGCAGTTCCCGGGAGTGCAATCAGCCCCAGCATTTT. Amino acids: CASSSRECNQPQHF.

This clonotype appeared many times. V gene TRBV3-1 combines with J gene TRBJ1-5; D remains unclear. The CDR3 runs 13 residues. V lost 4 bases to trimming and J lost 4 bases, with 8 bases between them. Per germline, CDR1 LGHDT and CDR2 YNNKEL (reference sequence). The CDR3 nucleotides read TGTGCCAGCAGCCCCACGCCAAATCAGCCCCAGCATTTT. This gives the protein CASSPTPNQPQHF.

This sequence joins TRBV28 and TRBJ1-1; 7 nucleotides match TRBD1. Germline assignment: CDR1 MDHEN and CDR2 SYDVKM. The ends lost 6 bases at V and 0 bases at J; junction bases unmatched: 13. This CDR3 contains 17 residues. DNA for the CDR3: TGTGCCAGCAGGACCCAACGACAGGGCCTGATGAACACTGAAGCTTTCTTT. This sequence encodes CASRTQRQGLMNTEAFF.

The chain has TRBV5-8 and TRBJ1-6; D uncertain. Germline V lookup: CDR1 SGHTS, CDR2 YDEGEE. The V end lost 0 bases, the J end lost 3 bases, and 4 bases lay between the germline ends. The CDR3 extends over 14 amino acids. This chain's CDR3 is CASSLGNYNSPLHF. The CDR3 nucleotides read TGTGCCAGCAGCTTGGGGAACTATAATTCACCCCTCCACTTT.

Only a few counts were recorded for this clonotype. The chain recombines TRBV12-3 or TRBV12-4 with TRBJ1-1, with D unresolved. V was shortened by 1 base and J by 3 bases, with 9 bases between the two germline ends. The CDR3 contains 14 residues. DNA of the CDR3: TGTGCCAGCAGTTTAGACGAGGAGGACACTGAAGCTTTCTTT. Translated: CASSLDEEDTEAFF.

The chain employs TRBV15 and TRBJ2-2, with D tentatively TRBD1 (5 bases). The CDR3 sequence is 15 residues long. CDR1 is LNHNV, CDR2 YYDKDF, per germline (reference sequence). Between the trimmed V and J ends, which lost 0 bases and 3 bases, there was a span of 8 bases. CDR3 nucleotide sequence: TGTGCCACCAGCAGAGACGACAGAGACACCGGGGAGCTGTTTTTT. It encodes CATSRDDRDTGELFF.

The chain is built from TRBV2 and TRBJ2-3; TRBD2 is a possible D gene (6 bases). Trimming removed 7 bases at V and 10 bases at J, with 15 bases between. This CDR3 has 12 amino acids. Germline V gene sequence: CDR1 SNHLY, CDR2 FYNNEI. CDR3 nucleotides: TGTGCCAGCATCCGGGGACTTACGGCGCAGTATTTT. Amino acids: CASIRGLTAQYF.

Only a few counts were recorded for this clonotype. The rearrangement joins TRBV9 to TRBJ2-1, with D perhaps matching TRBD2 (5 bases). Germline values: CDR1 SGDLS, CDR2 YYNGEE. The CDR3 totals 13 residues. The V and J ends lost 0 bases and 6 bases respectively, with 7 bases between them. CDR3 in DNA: TGTGCCAGCAGCGTAGCTGGGAGCAATGAGCAGTTCTTC. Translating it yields CASSVAGSNEQFF.

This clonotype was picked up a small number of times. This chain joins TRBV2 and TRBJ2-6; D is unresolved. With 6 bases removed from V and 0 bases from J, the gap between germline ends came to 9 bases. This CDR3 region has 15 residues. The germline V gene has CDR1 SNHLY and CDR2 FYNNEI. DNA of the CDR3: TGTGCCAGCAGGGAAAGATCCTCTGGGGCCAACGTCCTGACTTTC. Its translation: CASRERSSGANVLTF. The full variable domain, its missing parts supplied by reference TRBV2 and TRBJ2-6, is EPEVTQTPSHQVTQMGQEVILRCVPISNHLYFYWYRQILGQKVEFLVSFYNNEISEKSEIFDDQFSVERPDGSNFTLKIRSTKLEDSAMYFCASRERSSGANVLTFGAGSRLTVL.